The clone carrying this TCR beta chain occurred a few times. Its specificity is unknown. The whole isolated RNA underwent reverse transcription, so sequencing captured expressed TCRB transcripts. Assay used: immunoSEQ multiplex PCR; TCRdb lists only in-frame clones, some missing. Of about 280,000 clones in the sample, 15% were seen once. This sample was taken from a study of beta chain features in type 1 diabetes. Study-level findings and limits: Patients' naive, central memory and Treg TCRB repertoires seemed closer to one another than those of healthy donors. Shortening that was moderate but significant affected the TCRB CDR3s of Type 1 diabetes patients in all four CD4+ subsets. For type 1 diabetes patients, VDJ junctions showed fewer insertions and more deletions.

Naive, central memory, regulatory and stem cell-like memory cells within the CD4+ compartment were sorted using CD45RO/CCR7/CD25/CD127/CD95/CD27. Trimming left V 2 bases short and J 1 base short, with 8 bases between. The CDR3 totals 14 residues. The germline V gene encodes CDR1 SGHDN and CDR2 FVKESK. The sample consisted of naive CD4+ T cells from blood. The receptor's source is a man between 18 and 35 years old with type 1 diabetes. The chain recombines TRBV14 with TRBJ1-1, with D tentatively TRBD1 (6 bases). CDR3 loop: CASSQLGQNTEAFF. CDR3 sequence (DNA): TGTGCCAGCAGCCAACTGGGACAGAACACTGAAGCTTTCTTT.